This T cell receptor beta chain was identified in a study of blood T cell repertoires in COVID-19. Study-wide background: Material from acute and convalescent COVID-19 was sourced from the United States, Italy and Spain.

Germline V CDR1 and CDR2: MNHEY, SVGAGI. V lost 0 bases and J lost 0, with 9 bases in between. The CDR3 is 16 residues long. How the authors handled the data: How many nucleated cells were present was estimated from reference gene primer amplification. Sequenced by immunoSEQ multiplex PCR; TCRdb stores in-frame clones only, minus some. V and J calls and clone size are copied from that table; D and trimming were computed from the DNA. Seen here are about 170,000 clones, approximately 90% observed once, and the top ten hold around 1.9%. Sample: peripheral blood. This clonotype originated in a man between 50 and 59 years old who had recovered from COVID-19. This chain uses TRBV6-5 with TRBJ1-3, with D hard to call. CDR3 DNA: TGTGCCAGCAGTTACTCCCGGGAATTCTCTGGAAACACCATATATTTT. Encoded protein: CASSYSREFSGNTIYF.